This TCR beta chain was captured in a study of somatic mutations in cytotoxic T cells in rheumatoid arthritis. Study as a whole: Before any treatment began, 30 to 35 ml EDTA peripheral blood was collected from patients right after diagnosis. Some V beta antibody-stained T-cell populations were flow-sorted at nearly 100% purity, including V beta1+ cells sequenced for TCRB.

Trimming stripped 0 bases from V and 4 bases from J, with 10 bases between. This CDR3 contains 14 residues. Germline-derived CDR1 and CDR2 are SGHDT and YYEEEE. A note on this clone: Its matching antigen is unknown.

Findings and caveats of the study: Rheumatoid arthritis patients showed CD8+ clonality increasing with age, unlike healthy controls.

Sequenced by immunoSEQ multiplex PCR; TCRdb stores in-frame clones only, minus some. The sample includes 15,000 to 20,000 clones, around 86% of them seen just once. The clonotype comes from a man younger than 35 with rheumatoid arthritis. Material: CD8+ T cells sorted from blood. The chain uses TRBV5-6 and TRBJ1-1; D is possibly TRBD1 (5 bases). CDR3 DNA sequence: TGTGCCAGCAGCTTGGGGTGGGGGGTCACTGAAGCTTTCTTT. Its translation: CASSLGWGVTEAFF.